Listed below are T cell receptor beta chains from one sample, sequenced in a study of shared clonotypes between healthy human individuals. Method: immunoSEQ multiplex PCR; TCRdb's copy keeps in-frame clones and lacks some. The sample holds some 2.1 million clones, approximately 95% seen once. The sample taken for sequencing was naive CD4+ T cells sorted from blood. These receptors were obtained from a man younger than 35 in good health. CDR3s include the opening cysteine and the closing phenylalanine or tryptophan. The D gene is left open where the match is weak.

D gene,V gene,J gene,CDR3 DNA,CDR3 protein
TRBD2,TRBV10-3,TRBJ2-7,TGTGCCACTACGCGGGACTATCTAACCTACGAGCAGTACTTC,CATTRDYLTYEQYF
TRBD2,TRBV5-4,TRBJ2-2,TGTGCCAGCAGCCCTGAGCGGGGGGCGAACACCGGGGAGCTGTTTTTT,CASSPERGANTGELFF
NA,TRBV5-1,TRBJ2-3,TGCGCCAGCAGCTATGACTCTCCGGTAGCTTCGCAGTATTTT,CASSYDSPVASQYF
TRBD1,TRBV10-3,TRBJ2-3,TGTGCCATCAGTGAGTCAACGGGACAGGGGGCCGATACGCAGTATTTT,CAISESTGQGADTQYF
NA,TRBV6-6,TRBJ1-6,TGTGCCAGCAGACCTGACACTTCACCCCTCCACTTT,CASRPDTSPLHF
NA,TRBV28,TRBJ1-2,TGTGCCAGCAGTTTCCAGGGGAGCTATGGCTACACCTTC,CASSFQGSYGYTF
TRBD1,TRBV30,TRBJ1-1,TGTGCCAGACGGGACAGGGCGGGCACTGAAGCTTTCTTT,CARRDRAGTEAFF
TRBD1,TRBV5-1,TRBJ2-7,TGCGCCAGCAGCTTGGAGGGACAGGGACCTCGGCAGTACTTC,CASSLEGQGPRQYF
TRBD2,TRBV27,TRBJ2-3,TGTGCCAGCAGTCCTCGACTAGCGGGGAGCACAGATACGCAGTATTTT,CASSPRLAGSTDTQYF
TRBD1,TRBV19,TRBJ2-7,TGTGCCAGTAATCCACAGGGGACCTACGAGCAGTACTTC,CASNPQGTYEQYF
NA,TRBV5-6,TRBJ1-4,TGTGCCAGCAGCTTAAGGGCAACTAATGAAAAACTGTTTTTT,CASSLRATNEKLFF